This T cell receptor (beta chain) was profiled in a study of control samples from healthy donors and cancer patients. Sequenced by immunoSEQ multiplex PCR; TCRdb stores in-frame clones only, minus some. This sample yields fewer than 65,000 clones, of which roughly 80% are seen a single time; over 9% belongs to the top ten. Germline CDR1 and CDR2: SGHNT and YYREEE (reference sequence). V was cut by 6 bases and J by 7 bases, with 17 bases left in between. The CDR3 has 14 residues. The specimen sequenced was blood. This chain links TRBV5-4 with TRBJ1-5, with a weak D call TRBD1 (5 bases). This clonotype was sampled from a man between 65 and 85 years old in good health. The CDR3 sequence is CASTERQNSQPQHF. The CDR3 nucleotides read TGTGCCAGCACCGAGAGACAGAATAGCCAGCCCCAGCATTTT. The variable domain in full, with the rest retrieved from reference TRBV5-4 and TRBJ1-5, is ETGVTQSPTHLIKTRGQQVTLRCSSQSGHNTVSWYQQALGQGPQFIFQYYREEENGRGNFPPRFSGLQFPNYSSELNVNALELDDSALYLCASTERQNSQPQHFGDGTRLSIL.